This is a list of T cell receptor beta chains from one sample in a study of blood T cell repertoires in COVID-19. The data were produced by immunoSEQ multiplex PCR, yet TCRdb's version contains in-frame clones alone and is incomplete. The data contain about 320,000 clones, less than 85% of them singletons. The sequenced material came from PBMCs or T cells enriched from blood (not recorded which). These receptors all stem from a woman aged 25-40 years who had been exposed to COVID-19. CDR3s include the opening cysteine and the closing phenylalanine or tryptophan. D genes are given only for firm matches. Rows may omit the clone size; those that give it use once, few, many or a size class.

V gene,clone size,D gene,J gene,CDR3 protein,CDR3 DNA
TRBV25-1,once,NA,TRBJ1-1,CASSAQGRVNTEAFF,TGTGCCAGCAGTGCACAGGGAAGGGTCAACACTGAAGCTTTCTTT
TRBV7-6,NA,NA,TRBJ1-4,CASSLNRVEKLFF,TGTGCCAGCAGCTTAAACAGGGTGGAAAAACTGTTTTTT
TRBV19,NA,TRBD1,TRBJ1-6,CASSIQTGGSNSPLHF,TGTGCCAGTAGTATACAGACAGGGGGTTCCAATTCACCCCTCCACTTT
TRBV11-2,NA,NA,TRBJ1-5,CASSLGVSQPQHF,TGTGCCAGCAGCTTAGGAGTAAGTCAGCCCCAGCATTTT
TRBV4-2,NA,TRBD2,TRBJ2-7,CASSQARASGSYEQYF,TGTGCCAGCAGCCAAGCGAGGGCTAGCGGCTCCTACGAGCAGTACTTC
TRBV5-4,NA,TRBD1,TRBJ1-1,CASSLVGDRESAFF,TGTGCCAGCAGCTTGGTGGGGGACAGGGAGTCGGCTTTCTTT
TRBV6-4,NA,TRBD1,TRBJ2-7,CARGQGAAYEQYF,TGTGCCAGGGGACAGGGGGCGGCCTACGAGCAGTACTTC
TRBV5-5,NA,TRBD1,TRBJ1-4,CASRRPGQGRQKLFF,TGTGCCAGCAGGCGGCCGGGACAGGGTCGGCAAAAACTGTTTTTT
TRBV18,many,NA,TRBJ2-1,CASSPVGDEQFF,TGTGCCAGCTCACCGGTGGGCGATGAGCAGTTCTTC
TRBV11-1,NA,TRBD2,TRBJ2-3,CASSLRAGRRADTQYF,TGTGCCAGCAGCTTACGAGCGGGGAGGCGGGCAGATACGCAGTATTTT
TRBV2,NA,NA,TRBJ1-3,CASGDGQTLVNTIYF,TGTGCCAGCGGGGACGGACAGACCCTCGTAAACACCATATATTTT
TRBV28,few,NA,TRBJ1-6,CASITPGGSPLHF,TGTGCCAGCATCACCCCGGGGGGGTCACCCCTCCACTTT
TRBV28,few,NA,TRBJ2-5,CAVRGGGRETQYF,TGTGCCGTGAGGGGGGGAGGAAGAGAGACCCAGTACTTC
TRBV12-3/TRBV12-4,NA,NA,TRBJ1-5,CASSLATDQPQHF,TGTGCCAGCAGTCTTGCTACCGATCAGCCCCAGCATTTT
TRBV5-1,NA,NA,TRBJ1-6,CASSLSGGDSPLHF,TGCGCCAGCAGCTTGTCCGGGGGGGACTCACCCCTCCACTTT
TRBV19,NA,TRBD2,TRBJ2-1,CAATSGGWNEQFF,TGTGCTGCGACTAGCGGGGGGTGGAATGAGCAGTTCTTC
TRBV6-5,NA,NA,TRBJ2-3,CASSYSSQTDTQYF,TGTGCCAGCAGTTACTCCTCACAAACAGATACGCAGTATTTT
TRBV6-5,NA,NA,TRBJ1-2,CASSWRANYGYTF,TGTGCCAGCAGTTGGAGAGCTAACTATGGCTACACCTTC
TRBV7-6,NA,TRBD1,TRBJ1-2,CASSLGMRGQGIHTF,TGTGCCAGCAGCTTAGGGATGCGCGGACAGGGTATACACACCTTC
TRBV12-5,NA,NA,TRBJ2-5,CASGPGQGGFRGETQYF,TGTGCTAGTGGTCCCGGACAGGGAGGGTTCAGGGGAGAGACCCAGTACTTC
TRBV23-1,NA,NA,TRBJ2-1,CASSPFNFPRYNEQFF,TGCGCCAGCAGTCCTTTCAACTTCCCGAGGTACAATGAGCAGTTCTTC
TRBV28,NA,NA,TRBJ1-4,CASSPRGGHTNEKLFF,TGTGCCAGCAGTCCCCGGGGGGGACACACTAATGAAAAACTGTTTTTT
TRBV6-5,NA,TRBD1,TRBJ2-5,CASSFTGGRQETQYF,TGTGCCAGCAGTTTTACAGGGGGGAGACAAGAGACCCAGTACTTC
TRBV5-1,NA,NA,TRBJ1-1,CASSLERNTEAFF,TGCGCCAGCAGCTTAGAGAGGAACACTGAAGCTTTCTTT
TRBV28,NA,NA,TRBJ1-4,CASISGGEGEKLFF,TGTGCCAGCATCTCTGGGGGGGAAGGGGAAAAACTGTTTTTT
TRBV28,once,NA,TRBJ2-1,CASSLYPSFGNEQFF,TGTGCCAGCAGTTTGTATCCTAGCTTCGGCAATGAGCAGTTCTTC
TRBV18,NA,TRBD1,TRBJ2-3,CASSLPRGRTDTQYF,TGTGCCAGCTCACTTCCCAGGGGGCGCACAGATACGCAGTATTTT
TRBV3-1/TRBV3-2,NA,NA,TRBJ1-6,CASSPRRGAYNSPLHF,TGTGCCAGCAGCCCCCGGCGGGGAGCCTATAATTCACCCCTCCACTTT
TRBV7-9,NA,NA,TRBJ1-1,CAQSAGSTNTEAFF,TGTGCCCAAAGCGCGGGGTCAACGAACACTGAAGCTTTCTTT
TRBV27,once,NA,TRBJ2-5,CASSPTDNPLATQYF,TGTGCCAGCAGCCCTACAGACAACCCACTAGCGACCCAGTACTTC
TRBV4-3,few,TRBD2,TRBJ2-1,CASSQDSNWLAGVNEQFF,TGCGCCAGCAGCCAAGATAGCAATTGGCTAGCGGGGGTCAATGAGCAGTTCTTC
TRBV5-1,NA,TRBD2,TRBJ2-1,CATSRGGEQFF,TGCGCCACCTCCCGCGGGGGTGAGCAGTTCTTC
TRBV28,NA,NA,TRBJ2-3,CASSLRGYTDTQYF,TGTGCCAGCAGTTTAAGGGGGTACACAGATACGCAGTATTTT
TRBV28,NA,NA,TRBJ2-1,CASSRDIGGYNEQFF,TGTGCCAGCAGTCGGGATATAGGAGGATACAATGAGCAGTTCTTC
TRBV28,NA,TRBD1,TRBJ2-7,CASTSFTGTGVYEQYF,TGTGCCAGCACCTCTTTCACTGGGACAGGGGTCTACGAGCAGTACTTC
TRBV5-5,NA,NA,TRBJ1-3,CASSLVSSGNTIYF,TGTGCCAGCAGCTTGGTCTCCTCTGGAAACACCATATATTTT
TRBV28,NA,NA,TRBJ2-1,CASSLSRLGQFF,TGTGCCAGCAGTTTATCGCGGCTAGGACAGTTCTTC
TRBV7-9,NA,NA,TRBJ2-7,CASSLQGYEQYF,TGTGCCAGCAGCTTACAGGGCTACGAGCAGTACTTC
TRBV7-3,NA,TRBD2,TRBJ2-3,CASSFTSGGRSTDTQYF,TGTGCCAGCAGCTTTACTAGCGGGGGGCGTAGCACAGATACGCAGTATTTT
TRBV20-1,NA,NA,TRBJ1-2,CSANEDYGYTF,TGCAGTGCTAACGAGGACTATGGCTACACCTTC
TRBV7-6,NA,NA,TRBJ2-2,CASSPGRGTGELFF,TGTGCCAGCAGCCCGGGACGGGGGACCGGGGAGCTGTTTTTT
TRBV2,NA,NA,TRBJ1-1,CASAIFLNTEAFF,TGTGCCAGCGCGATTTTCCTGAACACTGAAGCTTTCTTT
TRBV6-6,NA,NA,TRBJ2-7,CASSRSGTEDAYEQYF,TGTGCCAGCAGCCGATCTGGGACTGAAGATGCCTACGAGCAGTACTTC
TRBV12-3/TRBV12-4,NA,NA,TRBJ2-3,CASSLGGADTQYF,TGTGCCAGCAGTTTAGGAGGCGCAGATACGCAGTATTTT
TRBV4-2,NA,TRBD1,TRBJ1-2,CASSQGEDREDYGYTF,TGTGCCAGCAGCCAAGGTGAAGACAGGGAGGACTATGGCTACACCTTC
TRBV11-2,NA,TRBD2,TRBJ2-3,CATLGLAGLSSTDTQYF,TGTGCCACACTAGGACTAGCGGGTCTATCTAGCACAGATACGCAGTATTTT
TRBV4-3,NA,NA,TRBJ2-7,CASSQAPGGQGLEQYF,TGCGCCAGCAGCCAAGCCCCCGGAGGGCAGGGTTTGGAGCAGTACTTC